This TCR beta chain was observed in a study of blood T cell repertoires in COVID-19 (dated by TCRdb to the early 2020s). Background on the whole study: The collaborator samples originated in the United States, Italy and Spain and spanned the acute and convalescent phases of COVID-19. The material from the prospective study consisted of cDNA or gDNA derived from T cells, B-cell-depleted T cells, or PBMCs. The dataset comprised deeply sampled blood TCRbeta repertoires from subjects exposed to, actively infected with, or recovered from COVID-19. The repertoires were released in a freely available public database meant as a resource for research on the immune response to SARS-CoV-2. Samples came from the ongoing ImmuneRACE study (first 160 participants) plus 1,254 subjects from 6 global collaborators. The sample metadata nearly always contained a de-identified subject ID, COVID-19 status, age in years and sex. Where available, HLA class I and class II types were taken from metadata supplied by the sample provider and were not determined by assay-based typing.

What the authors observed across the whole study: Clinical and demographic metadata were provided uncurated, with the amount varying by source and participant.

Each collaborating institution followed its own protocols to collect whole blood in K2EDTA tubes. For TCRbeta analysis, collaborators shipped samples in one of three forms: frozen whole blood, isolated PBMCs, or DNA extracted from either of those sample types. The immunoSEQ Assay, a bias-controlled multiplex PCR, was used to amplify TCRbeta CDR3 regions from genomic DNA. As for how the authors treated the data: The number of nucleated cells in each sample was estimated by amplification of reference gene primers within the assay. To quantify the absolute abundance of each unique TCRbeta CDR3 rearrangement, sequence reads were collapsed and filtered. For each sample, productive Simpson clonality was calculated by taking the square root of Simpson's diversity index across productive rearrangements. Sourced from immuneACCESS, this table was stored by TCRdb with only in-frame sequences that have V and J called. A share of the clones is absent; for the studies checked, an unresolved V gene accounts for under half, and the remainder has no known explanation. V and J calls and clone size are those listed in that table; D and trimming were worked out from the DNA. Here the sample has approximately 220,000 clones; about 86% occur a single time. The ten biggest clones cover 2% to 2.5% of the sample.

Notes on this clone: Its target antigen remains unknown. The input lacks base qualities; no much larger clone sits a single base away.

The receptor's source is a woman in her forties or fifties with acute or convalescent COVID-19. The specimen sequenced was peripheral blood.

The nucleotide sequence is TGTGCCAGCAGCCTAGACAGGGTTAATGAAAAACTGTTTTTT. Its translation reads: CASSLDRVNEKLFF. Rearrangement joined TRBV2 to TRBJ1-4; 7 nucleotides in the junction match TRBD1. The CDR3 runs 14 amino acids, cysteine and phenylalanine included. Solely the CDR3 DNA is kept, with 42 bases framed from the first base. From a lookup of the germline V gene, CDR1 and CDR2 are SNHLY and FYNNEI. At the junction V is shortened by 6 bases and J by 4 bases; bases outside the gene matches: 5.